Below are 20 T cell receptor beta chains sequenced from a single sample in a study of neurological immune-mediated disorders. TCRdb analysed the 5' RACE reads with MiXCR anew, one entry per CDR3 protein. The repertoire holds about 62,000 distinct CDR3 sequences, with around 3.8% as singletons. The sample taken for sequencing was PBMCs. Source of these receptors: a woman aged 45-60 years with multiple sclerosis.

This clonotype was counted ten times or more. The chain is built from TRBV20-1 and TRBJ2-7; 10 bases match TRBD2. The CDR3 loop spans 14 amino acids. Germline CDR1 is DFQATT and CDR2 is SNEGSKA (reference sequence). Losses at the gene ends were 3 bases for V and 4 bases for J; bases not matched to a gene: 6. The CDR3 region has the DNA TGCAGTGCTAGTGGACTAGCGGATGCATACGAGCAGTACTTC. It codes for CSASGLADAYEQYF.

In this sample, this clonotype turned up many times. The chain uses TRBV5-1 and TRBJ2-7; TRBD2 might be the D (5 bases). Trimming stripped 3 bases from V and 6 bases from J, with 16 bases between. Germline lookup yields CDR1 SGHRS and CDR2 YFSETQ. The CDR3 has 14 amino acids. CDR3 protein: CASSSSINGGEQYF. The CDR3 coding sequence is TGCGCCAGCAGCTCATCCATTAACGGAGGCGAGCAGTACTTC.

This clonotype occurred many times. This chain uses TRBV7-2 with TRBJ1-3; no clear D gene. This CDR3 comprises 14 residues. From germline, CDR1 is SGHTA and CDR2 FQGNSA. Trimming left V 6 bases short and J 3 bases short, with 12 bases between. The CDR3 DNA reads TGTGCCAGCAGACCCTCTCTGGATGGAAACACCATATATTTT. This sequence encodes CASRPSLDGNTIYF.

This clonotype has at least ten counts. V gene TRBV10-3 combines with J gene TRBJ2-1, with TRBD2 as a possible D gene (5 bases). Deletions cut 6 bases from V and 9 bases from J, with 12 bases between. CDR1 and CDR2 from the germline V gene are ENHRY and SYGVKD. This CDR3 region has 12 residues. In DNA, the CDR3 is TGTGCCATCAGCACCACTAGTGGTGAGCAGTTCTTC. Its translation: CAISTTSGEQFF.

This clonotype has a count of ten or more. J is TRBJ2-7 and V is TRBV12-3 or TRBV12-4; possibly TRBD1 or TRBD2 for D (5 bases each). V was pared by 5 bases and J by 2 bases, with 10 bases between. The CDR3 runs to 13 residues. The CDR3 protein is CASSPGTAYEQYF. The CDR3 DNA reads TGTGCCAGCAGTCCCGGGACGGCCTACGAGCAGTACTTC.

This clonotype was found many times. The CDR3 reads CASSLRPPPISSGSARSYNEQFF. CDR3 nucleotides: TGTGCCAGCAGTTTGCGCCCACCACCTATTTCTAGCGGGAGCGCTCGCTCCTACAATGAGCAGTTCTTC. The chain recombines TRBV28 with TRBJ2-1, with 10 bases identical to TRBD2. CDR3 size: 23 residues. The V gene end was trimmed by 3 bases and the J gene end by 0 bases; junction bases not matched to a gene: 23. Germline assignment: CDR1 MDHEN and CDR2 SYDVKM.

This clonotype came up many times. The chain recombines TRBV7-9 with TRBJ1-1, with a weak D call TRBD1 (5 bases). The CDR3 has 14 amino acids. CDR1 is SEHNR and CDR2 is FQNEAQ in the germline V gene (reference sequence). The V end was cut by 5 bases, the J end by 11 bases, with 21 bases between. Here the CDR3 DNA reads TGTGCCAGCAGCCCCCCCTACCAGGGCAAGTGGGCTTTCTTT. Translation: CASSPPYQGKWAFF.

This clonotype was seen repeatedly, ten times or more. V usage is TRBV11-1 and J usage is TRBJ1-2, with D perhaps matching TRBD1 (6 bases). This CDR3 is 14 amino acids long. From germline, CDR1 is SGHAT and CDR2 FQDESV (reference sequence). Trimming took 6 bases from V and 8 from J, leaving 19 bases between them. CDR3 DNA: TGTGCCAGCAGTTTGGACAGATCTTCTCGGGGCTACACCTTC. Translation: CASSLDRSSRGYTF.

This clonotype was picked up many times. The J gene is TRBJ1-3, the V gene TRBV4-3; 7 bases match TRBD1. Germline assignment: CDR1 LGHNA and CDR2 YSLEER. V lost 1 base, J lost 7 bases, and 10 bases stayed unmatched. CDR3 length: 16 amino acids. CDR3 sequence: CASSQAPTGVGNTIYF. CDR3 nucleotides: TGCGCCAGCAGCCAAGCCCCTACAGGGGTTGGGAACACCATATATTTT.

This rearrangement joins TRBV5-4 to TRBJ2-3; 13 bases agree with TRBD2. The junction had 15 bases not matched to a gene; V was cut back by 6 bases and J by 11 bases. The germline V gene encodes CDR1 SGHNT and CDR2 YYREEE (reference sequence). The CDR3 loop spans 16 amino acids. The CDR3 DNA follows: TGTGCCAGCAACCAGGGAGGACTAGCGGGAGACGTGAAGCAGTATTTT. The encoded protein is CASNQGGLAGDVKQYF.

Many counts were recorded for this clonotype. This chain links TRBV4-3 with TRBJ1-5, with D perhaps matching TRBD1 (5 bases). CDR3 length: 13 amino acids. Germline values: CDR1 LGHNA, CDR2 YSLEER. The V gene lost 4 bases and the J gene lost 6 bases, with 10 bases spanning the gap. The CDR3 coding sequence is TGCGCCAGCAGCCTTTCCCAGGGTCAGCCCCAGCATTTT. It is translated as CASSLSQGQPQHF.

The sample holds many counts of this clonotype. The chain has TRBV9 and TRBJ1-1; perhaps TRBD1 as D (5 bases). V was trimmed by 0 bases and J by 4 bases, leaving 16 bases between them. The CDR3 has 16 amino acids. Per germline, CDR1 SGDLS and CDR2 YYNGEE. CDR3 DNA sequence: TGTGCCAGCAGCGTAGCTTCGCGGGGAGGGGTCACTGAAGCTTTCTTT. As protein: CASSVASRGGVTEAFF.

This clonotype was counted between two and nine times. This chain connects TRBV5-1 to TRBJ2-7, with TRBD2 matching over 10 bases. Germline CDR1 is SGHRS and CDR2 is YFSETQ. The CDR3 has 18 residues. Germline trimming cut 3 bases from V and 4 bases from J; bases unmatched to any gene: 16. CDR3 DNA sequence: TGCGCCAGCAGCTCGCCCAAACGTTCCGGGACTAGCGCTTACGAGCAGTACTTC. It codes for CASSSPKRSGTSAYEQYF.

This clonotype was detected ten times or more. The chain has TRBV2 and TRBJ2-5; possibly TRBD1 for D (5 bases). Trimming removed 11 bases at V and 4 bases at J, with 8 bases between. This CDR3 is 10 amino acids long. Germline V lookup: CDR1 SNHLY, CDR2 FYNNEI. The chain's CDR3 is CASGRETQYF. In nucleotides, the CDR3 is TGTGCCTCAGGGCGAGAGACCCAGTACTTC.

This clonotype was counted at least ten times. The V and J genes are TRBV7-3 and TRBJ2-3; D is undetermined. In germline, CDR1 is SGHTA, CDR2 FQGTGA. Trimming left V 4 bases short and J 3 bases short, with 8 bases between. The CDR3 spans 13 residues. The CDR3 nucleotides are TGTGCCAGCAGCTCCACAGTTACAGATACGCAGTATTTT. This gives the protein CASSSTVTDTQYF.

This clonotype was found many times. V gene TRBV5-1 combines with J gene TRBJ2-3, with D unresolved. Per germline, CDR1 SGHRS and CDR2 YFSETQ. V lost 0 bases and J lost 0, with 5 bases in between. This CDR3 spans 14 amino acids. The CDR3 region is CASSLADSTDTQYF. In DNA form, the CDR3 reads TGCGCCAGCAGCTTGGCGGACAGCACAGATACGCAGTATTTT.

V is TRBV29-1 and J is TRBJ1-2; D unresolved. CDR1 is SQVTM, CDR2 ANQGSEA, per germline. The V end was cut by 3 bases, the J end by 8 bases, with 10 bases between. This CDR3 has 11 amino acids. The CDR3 loop reads CSVEWQLGYTF. CDR3 DNA sequence: TGCAGCGTTGAGTGGCAGCTCGGCTACACCTTC. The variable domain in full, completed from reference TRBV29-1 and TRBJ1-2, reads SAVISQKPSRDICQRGTSLTIQCQVDSQVTMMFWYRQQPGQSLTLIATANQGSEATYESGFVIDKFPISRPNLTFSTLTVSNMSPEDSSIYLCSVEWQLGYTFGSGTRLTVV.

This clonotype was observed many times. The V gene is TRBV20-1, the J gene TRBJ1-1, with D tentatively TRBD1 (6 bases). The germline V and J ends were trimmed by 8 bases and 7 bases, with 20 bases remaining between them. This CDR3 comprises 13 residues. Germline assignment: CDR1 DFQATT and CDR2 SNEGSKA (reference sequence). This CDR3 is CSFSGEQGGEAFF. In DNA, the CDR3 is TGCAGTTTCTCCGGGGAACAGGGTGGTGAAGCTTTCTTT.

This clonotype was seen ten or more times. CDR3 loop: CSASSVSSTDTQYF. The CDR3 DNA follows: TGCAGTGCCTCTAGCGTTTCTAGCACAGATACGCAGTATTTT. The chain carries TRBV20-1 and TRBJ2-3, with D possibly being TRBD2 (6 bases). Deletions cut 6 bases from V and 0 bases from J, with 13 bases between. This CDR3 has 14 residues. Germline V gene sequence: CDR1 DFQATT, CDR2 SNEGSKA (reference sequence).

This clonotype was counted at least ten times. This chain connects TRBV4-1 to TRBJ1-2; a possible D gene is TRBD1 (5 bases). Germline V gene data show CDR1 as MGHRA and CDR2 as YSYEKL. This CDR3 comprises 16 residues. The ends were cut back, 0 bases at V and 2 bases at J, with 13 bases in the middle. CDR3 amino acids: CASSQDGGRENYGYTF. The DNA of the CDR3 is TGCGCCAGCAGCCAAGATGGGGGACGGGAGAACTATGGCTACACCTTC.